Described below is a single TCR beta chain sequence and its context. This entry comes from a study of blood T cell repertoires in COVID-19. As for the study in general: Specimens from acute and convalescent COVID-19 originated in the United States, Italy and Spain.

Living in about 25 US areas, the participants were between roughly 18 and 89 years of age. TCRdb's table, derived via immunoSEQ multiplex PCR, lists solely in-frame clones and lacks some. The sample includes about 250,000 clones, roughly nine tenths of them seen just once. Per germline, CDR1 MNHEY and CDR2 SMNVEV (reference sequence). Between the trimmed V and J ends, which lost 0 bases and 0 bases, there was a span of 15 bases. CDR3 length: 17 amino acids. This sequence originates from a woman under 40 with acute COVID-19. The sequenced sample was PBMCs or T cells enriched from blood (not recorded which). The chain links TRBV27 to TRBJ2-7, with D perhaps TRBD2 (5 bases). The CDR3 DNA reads TGTGCCAGCAGTTTATCGACTGCCGGACTGAGCTCCTACGAGCAGTACTTC. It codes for CASSLSTAGLSSYEQYF.